These 18 T cell receptor beta chains were sequenced from one sample in a study of T cells in Graves' hyperthyroidism and ophthalmopathy. It was RNA transcripts that yielded the amplified TCR beta CDR3 regions. When the TCR CDR3 underwent first-round RT-PCR, the HTBI primer set was used. In TCRdb, the multiplex PCR reads were re-called with MiXCR into one record per CDR3 protein. Among about 610,000 distinct CDR3 sequences, around 15% were seen once, and the ten largest hold around 4.5%. Material for sequencing was blood. The receptor source for this set is a woman aged 40 to 50 with Graves' ophthalmopathy.

This chain connects TRBV11-2 to TRBJ2-5; D gene unclear. The germline CDR1 and CDR2 sequences are SGHAT and FQNNGV. V was shortened by 2 bases and J by 2 bases, with 18 bases between the two germline ends. This CDR3 is 17 amino acids long. The CDR3 here is CASSLLSGAPLQETQYF. Written as DNA, the CDR3 is TGTGCCAGCAGCTTATTATCAGGTGCGCCTCTACAAGAGACCCAGTACTTC.

There are many counts of this clonotype. V gene TRBV25-1 combines with J gene TRBJ1-1; D unclear. Trimming took 11 bases from V and 5 from J, leaving 9 bases between them. The CDR3 sequence is 10 residues long. Germline CDR1 and CDR2: MGHDK and SYGVNS. The DNA for the CDR3 is TGTGCCTGCCCCCGGACTGAAGCTTTCTTT. Encoded protein: CACPRTEAFF.

The table lists this clonotype with many counts. The rearrangement joins TRBV20-1 to TRBJ1-1, with D uncertain. Trimming took 5 bases from V and 0 from J, leaving 10 bases between them. Germline V lookup: CDR1 DFQATT, CDR2 SNEGSKA (reference sequence). The CDR3 consists of 13 residues. The DNA of the CDR3 is TGCAGTGCTGCCAGATTGATGAACACTGAAGCTTTCTTT. Residues: CSAARLMNTEAFF.

Many counts were recorded for this clonotype. V usage is TRBV2 and J usage is TRBJ1-1; D call uncertain. V was trimmed by 2 bases and J by 0 bases, leaving 25 bases between them. CDR1 is SNHLY, CDR2 FYNNEI, per germline. This CDR3 is 20 amino acids long. This CDR3 is CASSEKKRGLGWKMNTEAFF. Written as DNA, the CDR3 is TGTGCCAGCAGTGAAAAAAAGAGAGGGTTAGGGTGGAAAATGAACACTGAAGCTTTCTTT. Based on the CDR3 plus reference TRBV2 and TRBJ1-1, the full variable domain is EPEVTQTPSHQVTQMGQEVILRCVPISNHLYFYWYRQILGQKVEFLVSFYNNEISEKSEIFDDQFSVERPDGSNFTLKIRSTKLEDSAMYFCASSEKKRGLGWKMNTEAFFGQGTRLTVV.

This clonotype was found many times. The V gene is TRBV6-5, the J gene TRBJ1-2; D is ambiguous. V gave up 2 bases and J gave up 1 base, with 11 bases separating them. CDR1 and CDR2 (germline): MNHEY, SVGAGI. This CDR3 is 15 amino acids long. CDR3 residues: CASSYRQLSNYGYTF. The CDR3 DNA reads as TGTGCCAGCAGTTACAGGCAGTTAAGTAACTATGGCTACACCTTC.

In this sample, this clonotype turned up many times. The gene calls are TRBV4-3 and TRBJ2-5; the match to TRBD2 covers 7 bases. CDR3 length equals 15 residues. V was clipped by 0 bases and J by 4 bases; unmatched bases: 5. In germline, CDR1 is LGHNA, CDR2 YSLEER. The chain's CDR3 is CASSQDSTGGETQYF. The CDR3 bases are TGCGCCAGCAGCCAAGATAGTACGGGAGGAGAGACCCAGTACTTC.

This clonotype has a handful of counts. This chain uses TRBV5-5 with TRBJ2-6; D might be TRBD1 (6 bases). V was clipped by 3 bases and J by 0 bases, with 10 bases between them. CDR1 is SGHKS and CDR2 is YYEKEE in the germline V gene (reference sequence). This CDR3 has 16 residues. CDR3 sequence (DNA): TGTGCCAGCAGCTACGGACAGCCCTCTGGGGCCAACGTCCTGACTTTC. It encodes CASSYGQPSGANVLTF.

The chain recombines TRBV24-1 with TRBJ2-3; D unclear. Germline V gives CDR1 KGHDR, CDR2 SFDVKD. Trimming removed 3 bases at V and 1 base at J, with 10 bases between. This CDR3 comprises 15 residues. The CDR3 DNA reads TGTGCCACCAGTGATGTCTACCCCCGCACAGATACGCAGTATTTT. Amino acids: CATSDVYPRTDTQYF.

A word on this clonotype: The conserved final phenylalanine or tryptophan is absent from the CDR3, which likely points to a read error. The chain has TRBV4-2 and TRBJ1-5, with a possible D match to TRBD1 (5 bases). The CDR3 length is 14 residues. Trimming took off 4 bases at V and 5 bases at J, with 12 bases between the two ends. Germline CDR1 and CDR2: LGHNA and YNFKEQ. Here the CDR3 DNA reads TGTGCCAGCAGCCGCCGGGACGGCGATCAGCCCCAGCATCTT. Translation gives CASSRRDGDQPQHL.

This clonotype was seen repeatedly, ten times or more. The J gene is TRBJ2-2, the V gene TRBV20-1; no reliable D call. Trimming took 3 bases from V and 7 from J, leaving 15 bases between them. Germline assignment: CDR1 DFQATT and CDR2 SNEGSKA (reference sequence). This CDR3 is built from 14 residues. CDR3 sequence: CSASPRSTNGELFF. CDR3 bases: TGCAGTGCTAGCCCGAGGTCCACAAACGGGGAGCTGTTTTTT.

The chain combines TRBV5-1 with TRBJ2-7; 12 bases align to TRBD2. The J segment lost 1 base and the V segment lost 8 bases, leaving 4 bases of the junction unmatched. The CDR3 totals 14 residues. Germline V CDR1 and CDR2: SGHRS, YFSETQ. In DNA form, the CDR3 reads TGCGCCAGTCAGGGGACTAGCGGGTCCTACGAGCAGTACTTC. As protein: CASQGTSGSYEQYF.

This clonotype was found many times. This chain uses TRBV12-5 with TRBJ1-1; the D gene is possibly TRBD1 (5 bases). The CDR3 spans 15 residues. Trimming left V 2 bases short and J 4 bases short, with 14 bases between. Per germline, CDR1 LGHNT and CDR2 FRNRAP. In DNA, the CDR3 is TGTGCTAGTGGTTTGTACGCCGGGGGAGGCACTGAAGCTTTCTTT. Translating it yields CASGLYAGGGTEAFF.

This chain connects TRBV28 to TRBJ2-4, with TRBD2 matching over 7 bases. Trimming took 5 bases from V and 4 from J; bases not matched to a gene: 5. CDR1 and CDR2 (germline): MDHEN, SYDVKM. The CDR3 is 14 residues long. CDR3 region: CASSLAEAKNIQYF. The CDR3 DNA reads TGTGCCAGCAGTCTAGCGGAGGCAAAAAACATTCAGTACTTC.

This clonotype was found many times. The chain recombines TRBV7-2 with TRBJ2-6, with no clear D. There are 14 residues in the CDR3. Trimming removed 6 bases at V and 2 bases at J, with 8 bases between. Germline lookup yields CDR1 SGHTA and CDR2 FQGNSA. CDR3 in amino acids: CASSQTPGANVLTF. CDR3 nucleotides: TGTGCCAGCAGTCAAACCCCTGGGGCCAACGTCCTGACTTTC.

This clonotype was seen repeatedly, ten times or more. This chain links TRBV20-1 with TRBJ2-7; possibly TRBD2 for D (5 bases). With 0 bases removed from V and 4 bases from J, the gap between germline ends came to 13 bases. The CDR3 contains 14 residues. The germline V gene has CDR1 DFQATT and CDR2 SNEGSKA (reference sequence). In nucleotides, the CDR3 is TGCAGTGCTAGAGATCCAGCGGAGGCATACGAGCAGTACTTC. The encoded protein is CSARDPAEAYEQYF.

The CDR3, as DNA: TGCAGTGCTAGAGATATAGACAGGGGGGCCACTGAGGACGAGCAGTACTTC. Protein: CSARDIDRGATEDEQYF. The gene calls are TRBV20-1 and TRBJ2-7, with 9 bases that match TRBD1. Trimming removed 0 bases from V and 5 bases from J; junction bases left unmatched: 14. The CDR3 length is 17 residues. Germline V gives CDR1 DFQATT, CDR2 SNEGSKA (reference sequence).

This clonotype was seen repeatedly, ten times or more. V usage is TRBV20-1 and J usage is TRBJ1-2, with TRBD1 identical over 8 bases. Germline V gives CDR1 DFQATT, CDR2 SNEGSKA (reference sequence). The CDR3 extends over 14 amino acids. Trimming removed 4 bases from V and 1 base from J; junction bases left unmatched: 5. Here the CDR3 reads CSATRTGSNYGYTF. The CDR3 bases are TGCAGTGCTACCAGGACAGGGAGTAACTATGGCTACACCTTC.

Comments on this clonotype: It may be a read error: a sequence one base away is much more abundant. The V gene is TRBV30, the J gene TRBJ2-7, with D maybe TRBD2 (5 bases). Germline values: CDR1 GTSNPN, CDR2 SVGIG (reference sequence). The CDR3 runs to 14 residues. Trimming shortened V by 5 bases and J by 3 bases, and 17 bases separated the two germline ends. CDR3 coding DNA: TGTGCCTGGGGTCTCGGGGTTGGAAACTACGAGCAGTACTTC. Residues: CAWGLGVGNYEQYF.